The 18 T cell receptor beta chains reported below all come from one sample, sequenced in a study of identical twins. TCRdb independently ran MiXCR on the 5' RACE reads; one entry per CDR3 protein. The sample holds 1.5 million to 2 million distinct CDR3 sequences, under 35% seen once. Material for sequencing was cord blood. These receptors were collected from a newborn girl in good health.

This clonotype was counted between two and nine times. The chain employs TRBV14 and TRBJ2-3; 9 bases match TRBD2. The CDR3 has 22 amino acids. The V segment lost 4 bases and the J segment 1 base; nucleotides outside the gene matches: 24. Germline assignment: CDR1 SGHDN and CDR2 FVKESK. DNA of the CDR3: TGTGCCAGCAGCCTCCCTCTTCTTGGTAGCGGGAGTTTACGACTGGGCACAGATACGCAGTATTTT. This gives the protein CASSLPLLGSGSLRLGTDTQYF. The full variable domain, with the rest looked up from reference TRBV14 and TRBJ2-3, is EAGVTQFPSHSVIEKGQTVTLRCDPISGHDNLYWYRRVMGKEIKFLLHFVKESKQDESGMPNNRFLAERTGGTYSTLKVQPAELEDSGVYFCASSLPLLGSGSLRLGTDTQYFGPGTRLTVL.

The rearrangement uses TRBV4-2 and TRBJ2-7, with 10 bases fitting TRBD2. V trimming: 0 bases; J trimming: 6 bases; junction bases outside the gene matches: 8. The CDR3 is 16 amino acids. Germline V gene data show CDR1 as LGHNA and CDR2 as YNFKEQ. The CDR3 protein is CASSQDYLGTSAEQYF. Here the CDR3 DNA reads TGTGCCAGCAGCCAAGATTATTTAGGGACTAGCGCCGAGCAGTACTTC.

This clonotype was seen once. The chain carries TRBV10-3 and TRBJ2-1; 12 bases fit TRBD2. CDR3 length: 17 residues. Per germline, CDR1 ENHRY and CDR2 SYGVKD. With V trimmed by 3 bases and J by 8 bases, 11 bases remained unmatched. The CDR3 spells CAISDLAGGPTGDEQFF. The CDR3 nucleotides read TGTGCCATCAGTGACCTAGCGGGAGGGCCTACAGGGGATGAGCAGTTCTTC.

This clonotype has more than one count but fewer than ten. The V and J genes are TRBV28 and TRBJ2-6; D ambiguous. CDR1 and CDR2 from the germline V gene are MDHEN and SYDVKM. The CDR3 has 15 residues. Trimming removed 5 bases from V and 0 bases from J, with 8 bases in between. This chain's CDR3 is CASSPSHSGANVLTF. In DNA, the CDR3 is TGTGCCAGCAGTCCAAGCCACTCTGGGGCCAACGTCCTGACTTTC.

The chain carries TRBV7-6 and TRBJ1-4; D uncertain. V dropped 4 bases and J dropped 0 bases, with 12 bases sitting between them. From germline, CDR1 is SGHVS and CDR2 FNYEAQ. The CDR3 is 16 amino acids. The chain's CDR3 is CASSSGPFATNEKLFF. The CDR3 DNA is TGTGCCAGCAGCTCAGGACCGTTTGCAACTAATGAAAAACTGTTTTTT.

J is TRBJ1-1 and V is TRBV6-6, with D perhaps TRBD1 (5 bases). This CDR3 has 14 residues. V was cut by 0 bases and J by 4 bases, with 9 bases left in between. Germline lookup yields CDR1 MNHNY and CDR2 SVGAGI (reference sequence). CDR3 sequence reads: CASSYSGQTTEAFF. As DNA, the CDR3 is TGTGCCAGCAGTTACTCGGGGCAGACCACTGAAGCTTTCTTT.

This clonotype came up a few times. The chain recombines TRBV6-1 with TRBJ1-5; D might be TRBD1 (5 bases). Trimming removed 2 bases from V and 1 base from J, with 12 bases in between. The CDR3 extends over 16 amino acids. Germline V lookup: CDR1 MNHNS, CDR2 SASEGT. The CDR3 DNA reads as TGTGCCAGCAGTGAACAAACCGGGACGAGCAATCAGCCCCAGCATTTT. This codes for CASSEQTGTSNQPQHF.

The CDR3 region has the DNA TGTGCCAGCAGCCAGTGCCGGGACTGGGCCAAAAACATTCAGTACTTC. Protein: CASSQCRDWAKNIQYF. This sequence joins TRBV14 and TRBJ2-4, with D possibly TRBD2 on 6 matching bases. CDR1 SGHDN and CDR2 FVKESK come from the germline V gene. The V and J ends lost 3 bases and 1 base respectively, with 13 bases between them. The CDR3 loop spans 16 amino acids.

V gene TRBV10-3 combines with J gene TRBJ2-7; TRBD2 matches 14 bases. Germline V gene lookup returns CDR1 ENHRY and CDR2 SYGVKD. The ends lost 2 bases at V and 6 bases at J; junction bases unmatched: 0. The CDR3 contains 14 residues. The CDR3 region has the DNA TGTGCCATCAGTGAGGGACTAGCGGGGGGCGAGCAGTACTTC. Its protein is CAISEGLAGGEQYF.

This clonotype was seen just once. The rearrangement links TRBV20-1 to TRBJ2-7, with D perhaps TRBD1 or TRBD2 (5 bases each). V was trimmed by 3 bases and J by 12 bases, leaving 12 bases between them. CDR1 and CDR2 (germline): DFQATT, SNEGSKA (reference sequence). The CDR3 runs 10 residues. As DNA, the CDR3 is TGCAGTGCTAGCGGTCCGGGACGGTACTTC. Protein product: CSASGPGRYF.

J is TRBJ1-1 and V is TRBV5-1; TRBD1 aligns across 9 bases. The CDR3 loop spans 14 amino acids. Germline loops: CDR1 SGHRS, CDR2 YFSETQ. Trimming took 4 bases from V and 5 from J; bases not matched to a gene: 6. The CDR3 sequence is CASSIGTGRTEAFF. The DNA for the CDR3 is TGCGCCAGCAGCATTGGGACAGGGAGAACTGAAGCTTTCTTT.

The chain links TRBV5-1 to TRBJ2-7, with unresolved D. The J call may be in error: the DNA end matches TRBJ2-5 better. Germline loops: CDR1 SGHRS, CDR2 YFSETQ. This CDR3 comprises 15 residues. The CDR3 region is CASSPIGRVAETQYF. DNA of the CDR3: TGCGCCAGCAGCCCCATTGGTAGGGTTGCAGAGACCCAGTACTTC.

At least ten counts were recorded for this clonotype. J is TRBJ2-7 and V is TRBV29-1, with D maybe TRBD1 (6 bases). Trimming pared 4 bases from V and 4 bases from J, leaving 11 bases between. Germline V gene lookup returns CDR1 SQVTM and CDR2 ANQGSEA. CDR3 size: 12 residues. The CDR3, as DNA: TGCAGCGTTGGTAAGGGGGAATACGAGCAGTACTTC. It yields the protein CSVGKGEYEQYF.

This clonotype was picked up a small number of times. The V call is TRBV3-1, the J call TRBJ1-2; 12 bases fit TRBD1. The length of the CDR3 is 18 residues. Germline values: CDR1 LGHDT, CDR2 YNNKEL (reference sequence). V lost 8 bases, J lost 0 bases, and 13 bases stayed unmatched. The CDR3 DNA is TGTGCCAGCGAATCAAACCGGGACAGGGGGCTTTCTAACTATGGCTACACCTTC. This gives the protein CASESNRDRGLSNYGYTF.

This clonotype was observed a handful of times. This chain uses TRBV25-1 with TRBJ2-4, with 7 bases aligning to TRBD1. CDR1 and CDR2 from the germline V gene are MGHDK and SYGVNS. The CDR3 is 17 amino acids. V shed 4 bases, J shed 1 base, and the junction held 10 bases outside the gene matches. The CDR3 protein is CASSAETGLGAKNIQYF. The DNA of the CDR3 is TGTGCCAGCAGTGCGGAGACAGGGCTCGGGGCCAAAAACATTCAGTACTTC.

On this clonotype: One base away lies a much larger clone, so this may be a sequencing read error. Here the CDR3 reads CACSSPGQGAYEQYF. The CDR3 region has the DNA TGTGCCTGCAGTTCCCCGGGACAGGGGGCCTACGAGCAGTACTTC. The V gene is TRBV27, the J gene TRBJ2-7, with 11 bases aligning to TRBD1. The CDR3 loop spans 15 amino acids. Germline loops: CDR1 MNHEY, CDR2 SMNVEV (reference sequence).

This clonotype was seen repeatedly, ten times or more. The V and J genes are TRBV5-1 and TRBJ2-1, with a weak D call TRBD1 (5 bases). Trimming stripped 1 base from V and 4 bases from J, with 9 bases between. The CDR3 sequence is 14 residues long. CDR1 is SGHRS and CDR2 is YFSETQ in the germline V gene. Here the CDR3 DNA reads TGCGCCAGCAGCTTGAACACAGGTTACAATGAGCAGTTCTTC. It is translated as CASSLNTGYNEQFF.

Only a few counts were recorded for this clonotype. The gene calls are TRBV28 and TRBJ1-2; unclear D gene. The CDR3 consists of 13 residues. Trimming stripped 3 bases from V and 4 bases from J, with 9 bases between. Germline assignment: CDR1 MDHEN and CDR2 SYDVKM. The CDR3 DNA sequence: TGTGCCAGCAGTTTTGACTACGGCTATGGCTACACCTTC. This sequence encodes CASSFDYGYGYTF.